This T cell receptor beta chain stems from a study of T-cell memory formation after mild COVID-19. Across the whole study: Most TCR clusters belonged to a single donor.

The V end was cut by 5 bases, the J end by 6 bases, with 8 bases between. The CDR3 has 12 amino acids. In germline, CDR1 is SGHVS, CDR2 FNYEAQ. This clonotype was found many times. What it binds is not known. Study results and limitations: A subset of responding clones appeared in pre-infection memory, suggesting cross-reactive memory joined. Researchers could not confirm that second-wave clones peaking on day 37 targeted SARS-CoV-2.

Amplification by 5'RACE using constant-segment primers produced TCR alpha and TCR beta cDNA libraries that carried sample barcodes and UMIs. A single record per CDR3 protein comes from TCRdb applying MiXCR to the 5' RACE reads. The table shows about 280,000 distinct CDR3 sequences, with less than 9.5% occurring only once. The chain carries TRBV7-6 and TRBJ1-5; D unclear. The sequenced material came from PBMCs or a T cell subset sorted from them (not recorded which). The TCR comes from a man younger than 35 who had mild COVID-19 (a few samples of this study predate the infection). Cell type and time point are not known. The CDR3, as DNA: TGTGCCAGCAGCCAAGGCGGTCAGCCCCAGCATTTT. As protein: CASSQGGQPQHF.